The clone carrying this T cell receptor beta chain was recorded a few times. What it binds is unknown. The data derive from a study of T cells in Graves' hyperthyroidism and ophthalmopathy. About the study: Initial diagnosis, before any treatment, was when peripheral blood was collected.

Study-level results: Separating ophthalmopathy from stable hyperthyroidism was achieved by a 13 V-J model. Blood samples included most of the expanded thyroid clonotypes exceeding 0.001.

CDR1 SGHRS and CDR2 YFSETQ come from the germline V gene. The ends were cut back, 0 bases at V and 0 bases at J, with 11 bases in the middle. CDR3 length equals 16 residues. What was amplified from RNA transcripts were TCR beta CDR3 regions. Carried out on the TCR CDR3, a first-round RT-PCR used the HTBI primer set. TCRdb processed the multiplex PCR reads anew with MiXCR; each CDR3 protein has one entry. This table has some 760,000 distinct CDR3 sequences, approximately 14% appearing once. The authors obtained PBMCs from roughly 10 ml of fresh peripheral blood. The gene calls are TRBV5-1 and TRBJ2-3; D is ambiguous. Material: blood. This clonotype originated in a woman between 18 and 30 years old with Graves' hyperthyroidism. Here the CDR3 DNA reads TGCGCCAGCAGCTTGGGAGCCTCCGAAAGCACAGATACGCAGTATTTT. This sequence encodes CASSLGASESTDTQYF.